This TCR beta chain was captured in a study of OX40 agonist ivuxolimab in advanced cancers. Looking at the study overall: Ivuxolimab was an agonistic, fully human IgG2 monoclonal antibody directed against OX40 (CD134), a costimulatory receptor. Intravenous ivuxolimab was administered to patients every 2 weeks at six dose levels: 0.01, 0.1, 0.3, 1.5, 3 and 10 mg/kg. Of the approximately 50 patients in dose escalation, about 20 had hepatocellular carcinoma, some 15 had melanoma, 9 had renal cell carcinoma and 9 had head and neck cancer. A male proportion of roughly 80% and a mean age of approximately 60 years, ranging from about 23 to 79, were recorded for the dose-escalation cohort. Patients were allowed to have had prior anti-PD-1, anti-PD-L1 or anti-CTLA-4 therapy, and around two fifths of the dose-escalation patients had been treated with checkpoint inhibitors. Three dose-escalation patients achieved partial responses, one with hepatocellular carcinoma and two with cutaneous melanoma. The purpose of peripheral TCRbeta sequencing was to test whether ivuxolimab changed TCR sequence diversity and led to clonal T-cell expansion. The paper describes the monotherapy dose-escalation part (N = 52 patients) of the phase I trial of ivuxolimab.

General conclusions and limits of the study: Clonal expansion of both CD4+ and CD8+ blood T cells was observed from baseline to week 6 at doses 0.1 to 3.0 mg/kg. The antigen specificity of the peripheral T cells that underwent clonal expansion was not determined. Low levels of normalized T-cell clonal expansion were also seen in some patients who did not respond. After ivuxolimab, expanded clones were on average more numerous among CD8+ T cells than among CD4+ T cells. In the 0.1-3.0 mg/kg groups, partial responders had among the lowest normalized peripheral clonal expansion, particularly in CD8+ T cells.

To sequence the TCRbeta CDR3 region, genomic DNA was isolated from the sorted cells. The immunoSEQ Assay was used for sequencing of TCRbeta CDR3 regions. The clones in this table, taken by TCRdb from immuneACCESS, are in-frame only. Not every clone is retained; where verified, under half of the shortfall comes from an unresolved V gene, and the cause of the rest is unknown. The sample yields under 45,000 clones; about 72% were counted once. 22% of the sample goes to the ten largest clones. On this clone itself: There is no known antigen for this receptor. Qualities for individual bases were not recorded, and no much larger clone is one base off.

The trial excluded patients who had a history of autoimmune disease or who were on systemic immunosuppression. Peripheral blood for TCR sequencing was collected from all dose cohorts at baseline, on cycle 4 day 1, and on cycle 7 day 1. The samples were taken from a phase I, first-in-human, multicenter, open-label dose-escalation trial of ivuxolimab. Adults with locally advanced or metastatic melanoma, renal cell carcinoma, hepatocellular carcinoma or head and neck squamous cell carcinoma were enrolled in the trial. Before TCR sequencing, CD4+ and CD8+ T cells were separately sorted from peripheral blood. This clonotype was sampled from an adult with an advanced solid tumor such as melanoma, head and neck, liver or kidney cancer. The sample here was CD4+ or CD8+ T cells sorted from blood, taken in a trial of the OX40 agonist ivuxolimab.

The CDR3 reads CASSPPGSEKLFF. The base sequence is TGTGCCAGCAGCCCCCCAGGTTCTGAAAAACTGTTTTTT. This sequence uses TRBV9 and TRBJ1-4; the D gene assignment is ambiguous. From the germline V gene, CDR1 is SGDLS and CDR2 is YYNGEE. There are 13 amino acids in the CDR3, from cysteine to phenylalanine inclusive. Only the CDR3 part of the read is kept: 39 bases, read in frame from the first base. Trimming removed 4 bases from V and 7 bases from J, leaving 11 bases between the germline ends. The CDR3 plus the reference TRBV9 and TRBJ1-4 genes for the other parts give the full variable domain: DSGVTQTPKHLITATGQRVTLRCSPRSGDLSVYWYQQSLDQGLQFLIQYYNGEERAKGNILERFSAQQFPDLHSELNLSSLELGDSALYFCASSPPGSEKLFFGSGTQLSVL.